The following is a T cell receptor (beta chain) sequence with its context. Its antigen is currently unknown. This sample is drawn from a study of cytomegalovirus exposure and HLA in healthy donors. General study findings and limits: As was reported, the HLA-A and HLA-B alleles of most subjects were accurately predicted from TCR beta sequences. Cytomegalovirus association was listed for about 150 TCR beta chains.

Both 60 Vbeta primers and 13 Jbeta primers went into the PCR. TCRdb's table, derived via immunoSEQ multiplex PCR, lists solely in-frame clones and lacks some. The sample records around 130,000 clones, around two thirds being singletons. V lost 2 bases, J lost 1 base, and 6 bases stayed unmatched. In germline, CDR1 is SGDLS, CDR2 YYNGEE. This CDR3 has 17 residues. The source of this sequence is a male donor in good health and CMV-seronegative. What was sequenced was PBMCs. The genes are TRBV9 and TRBJ2-1; TRBD1 agrees at 10 bases. The chain's CDR3 is CASSVARQGASYNEQFF. Here the CDR3 DNA reads TGTGCCAGCAGCGTCGCCCGACAGGGGGCATCCTACAATGAGCAGTTCTTC.